The clone carrying this T cell receptor beta chain was seen at least ten times. Antigen: not known. The sample belongs to a study of blood T cells in healthy people across ages. Whole-study findings and limits: Age brought a roughly linear fall in TCR beta diversity measured per million T cells. The percentage of naive T cells correlated strongly with TCR beta diversity.

A second PCR of 7 to 11 cycles used a sample-barcoded 5' primer and a J-beta primer mix. MiXCR, applied by TCRdb to the 5' RACE reads, yields one record per CDR3 protein. The sample consists of fewer than 2,000,000 distinct CDR3 sequences, 30% to 40% of them appearing once. With 3 bases removed from V and 2 bases from J, the gap between germline ends came to 15 bases. This CDR3 region has 16 residues. Germline V lookup: CDR1 PRHDT, CDR2 FYEKMQ (reference sequence). Sequencing was performed on blood. This chain uses TRBV13 with TRBJ2-3, with D uncertain. The sequence was collected from a woman between 25 and 40 years old in good health. CDR3: CASSLSLMADTDTQYF. CDR3 coding DNA: TGTGCCAGCAGCTTGAGTTTGATGGCTGACACAGATACGCAGTATTTT.